This entry describes one TCR beta chain. Its antigen is undetermined. The data originate from a study of early T cells in non-severe SARS-CoV-2 infection. Study as a whole: Sequencing input comprised bulk RNA from unsorted whole blood; chain pairing was not available.

V was pared by 5 bases and J by 4 bases, with 5 bases of the junction left unmatched. From germline, CDR1 is ENHRY and CDR2 SYGVKD. CDR3 length: 14 residues. Study-wide results and limits: Anti-spike CD8 specificities were favored by VDJdb matching, whose results missed private and CD4 specificities.

Each cDNA molecule carried a unique molecular identifier. TCRdb reprocessed the 5' RACE reads with MiXCR, giving one entry per CDR3 protein. Of tens of thousands of distinct CDR3 sequences detected, about 9% appear once; the ten largest clones hold 5.9%. The genes are TRBV10-3 and TRBJ2-1, with 7 bases fitting TRBD2. This TCR was sampled from an adult who was a healthcare worker with PCR-confirmed SARS-CoV-2 infection or an uninfected control (not recorded which). Sequencing input: whole blood. The CDR3 sequence is CAISTSGLYNEQFF. The CDR3 DNA is TGTGCCATCAGTACCTCGGGACTATACAATGAGCAGTTCTTC.